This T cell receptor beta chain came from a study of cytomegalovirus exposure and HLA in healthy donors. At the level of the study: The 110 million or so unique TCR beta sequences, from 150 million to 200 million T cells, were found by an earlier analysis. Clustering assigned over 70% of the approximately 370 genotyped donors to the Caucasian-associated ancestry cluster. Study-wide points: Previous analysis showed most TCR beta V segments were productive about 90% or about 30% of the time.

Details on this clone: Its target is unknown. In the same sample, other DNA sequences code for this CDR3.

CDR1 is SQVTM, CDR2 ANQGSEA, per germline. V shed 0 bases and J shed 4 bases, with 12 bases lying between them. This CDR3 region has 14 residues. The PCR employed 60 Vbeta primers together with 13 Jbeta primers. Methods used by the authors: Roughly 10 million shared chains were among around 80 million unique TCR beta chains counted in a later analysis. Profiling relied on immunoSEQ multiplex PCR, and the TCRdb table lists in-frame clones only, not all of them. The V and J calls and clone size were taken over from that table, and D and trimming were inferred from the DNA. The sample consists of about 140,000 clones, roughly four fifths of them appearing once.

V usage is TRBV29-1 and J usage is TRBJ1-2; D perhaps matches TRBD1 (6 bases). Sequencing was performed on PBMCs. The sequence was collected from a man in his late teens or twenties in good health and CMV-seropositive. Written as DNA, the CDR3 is TGCAGCGTTGAAGAACAGGGCCCCGCCTATGGCTACACCTTC. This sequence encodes CSVEEQGPAYGYTF.